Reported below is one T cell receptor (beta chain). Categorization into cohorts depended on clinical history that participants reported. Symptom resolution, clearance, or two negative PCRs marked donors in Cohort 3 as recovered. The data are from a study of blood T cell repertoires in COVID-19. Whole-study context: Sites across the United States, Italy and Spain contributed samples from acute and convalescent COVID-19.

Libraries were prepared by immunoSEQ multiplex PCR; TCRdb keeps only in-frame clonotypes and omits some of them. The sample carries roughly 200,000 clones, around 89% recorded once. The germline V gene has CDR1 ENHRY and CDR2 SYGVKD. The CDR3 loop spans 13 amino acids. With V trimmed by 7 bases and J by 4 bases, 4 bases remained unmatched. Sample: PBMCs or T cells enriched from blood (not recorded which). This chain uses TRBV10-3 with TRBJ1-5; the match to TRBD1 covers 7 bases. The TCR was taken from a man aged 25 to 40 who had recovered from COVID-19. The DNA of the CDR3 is TGTGCCATCAACGACAGGGAAAATCAGCCCCAGCATTTT. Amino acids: CAINDRENQPQHF.